These 14 T cell receptor beta chains were all obtained from the same sample, sequenced in a study of CD4+ T cells in melanoma. Repertoires were generated with immunoSEQ multiplex PCR, while TCRdb's copy carries only in-frame clones and drops some. Of about 140,000 clones listed, 92% were seen once; the top ten hold about 1.5%. These receptors were taken from a human donor with melanoma.

CDR3: CASSWNRGNEQYF. The DNA of the CDR3 is TGTGCCAGCAGCTGGAATAGGGGGAACGAGCAGTACTTC. The V call is TRBV5-5, the J call TRBJ2-7, with D tentatively TRBD1 (6 bases). There are 13 residues in the CDR3. V lost 3 bases and J lost 5, with 12 bases in between. Per the germline V gene, CDR1 is SGHKS and CDR2 is YYEKEE (reference sequence).

This clone was found a few times. The genes are TRBV7-2 and TRBJ1-1, with TRBD1 as a possible D gene (5 bases). V lost 4 bases, J lost 3 bases, and 9 bases lay in between. Germline CDR1 reads SGHTA; CDR2 reads FQGNSA. CDR3 length: 13 residues. This CDR3 is CASSYSGDTEAFF. CDR3 sequence (DNA): TGTGCCAGCAGCTACTCGGGGGACACTGAAGCTTTCTTT.

J is TRBJ2-7 and V is TRBV4-1; possible D gene TRBD2, 7 bases. The length of the CDR3 is 17 residues. The V and J ends lost 0 bases and 0 bases respectively, with 15 bases between them. Germline V lookup: CDR1 MGHRA, CDR2 YSYEKL. In nucleotides, the CDR3 is TGCGCCAGCAGCCAAGAAAGCCGCGGGGGCGGCTCCTACGAGCAGTACTTC. Protein product: CASSQESRGGGSYEQYF.

The chain combines TRBV19 with TRBJ2-4; D remains unclear. Germline V gene lookup returns CDR1 LNHDA and CDR2 SQIVND (reference sequence). With 4 bases removed from V and 2 bases from J, the gap between germline ends came to 18 bases. The CDR3 is made up of 17 amino acids. The CDR3 sequence is CASSSPGSTQTKNIQYF. The CDR3 DNA is TGTGCCAGTAGTAGCCCCGGGTCGACTCAGACCAAAAACATTCAGTACTTC. Variable domain in full (rest from reference TRBV19 and TRBJ2-4): DGGITQSPKYLFRKEGQNVTLSCEQNLNHDAMYWYRQDPGQGLRLIYYSQIVNDFQKGDIAEGYSVSREKKESFPLTVTSAQKNPTAFYLCASSSPGSTQTKNIQYFGAGTRLSVL.

J is TRBJ2-2 and V is TRBV6-5; weak D call: TRBD2 (5 bases). This CDR3 is built from 14 residues. Trimming cost V 5 bases and J 7 bases, with 14 bases left between them. The V gene's germline CDR1 is MNHEY and CDR2 SVGAGI. CDR3 in amino acids: CASSPLPGVGELFF. The CDR3 coding sequence is TGTGCCAGCAGTCCTCTCCCCGGGGTCGGGGAGCTGTTTTTT.

J is TRBJ1-6 and V is TRBV7-3; D is unclear. V lost 0 bases and J lost 7, with 7 bases in between. The CDR3 is 14 amino acids. The germline gives CDR1 SGHTA, CDR2 FQGTGA. The CDR3 is CASSLTPGNSPLHF. CDR3 sequence (DNA): TGTGCCAGCAGCTTAACCCCCGGCAATTCACCCCTCCACTTT.

This rearrangement joins TRBV7-6 to TRBJ2-2; D uncertain. This CDR3 is built from 12 residues. V was shortened by 2 bases and J by 7 bases, with 5 bases between the two germline ends. CDR1 is SGHVS, CDR2 FNYEAQ, per germline. CDR3 DNA: TGTGCCAGCAGCTTATGGGTCGGGGAGCTGTTTTTT. This sequence encodes CASSLWVGELFF.

V and J are TRBV4-2 and TRBJ1-4; D is possibly TRBD1 (5 bases). V was pared by 0 bases and J by 7 bases, with 18 bases between. CDR1 is LGHNA and CDR2 is YNFKEQ in the germline V gene. The CDR3 loop spans 17 amino acids. CDR3 sequence (DNA): TGTGCCAGCAGCCAAGAGTCGCCGGGGTGGGGCGGTGAAAAACTGTTTTTT. Protein: CASSQESPGWGGEKLFF.

This rearrangement joins TRBV29-1 to TRBJ2-3; no clear D. The CDR3 totals 13 residues. Per germline, CDR1 SQVTM and CDR2 ANQGSEA. Trimming shortened V by 1 base and J by 3 bases, and 8 bases separated the two germline ends. For the CDR3, the DNA is TGCAGCGTTGAAGGCAGTCAAACAGATACGCAGTATTTT. It specifies CSVEGSQTDTQYF.

This chain connects TRBV5-1 to TRBJ1-6; maybe TRBD1 (5 bases). This CDR3 is built from 16 residues. The germline gives CDR1 SGHRS, CDR2 YFSETQ. The V gene lost 1 base and the J gene lost 5 bases, with 13 bases spanning the gap. The CDR3 DNA is TGCGCCAGCAGCTTGATCGCGACGGGGGATAATTCACCCCTCCACTTT. Translation gives CASSLIATGDNSPLHF.

The chain recombines TRBV6-1 with TRBJ2-4; D perhaps matches TRBD1 (5 bases). In germline, CDR1 is MNHNS, CDR2 SASEGT. This CDR3 contains 15 residues. V lost 3 bases, J lost 6 bases, and 15 bases lay in between. The CDR3 loop is CASSDSFSRGNIQYF. DNA of the CDR3: TGTGCCAGCAGTGATAGTTTCTCTAGGGGAAACATTCAGTACTTC.

The chain uses TRBV5-1 and TRBJ2-7, with D perhaps TRBD2 (6 bases). V lost 2 bases and J lost 2, with 14 bases in between. From germline, CDR1 is SGHRS and CDR2 YFSETQ. CDR3 length: 15 amino acids. CDR3 bases: TGCGCCAGCAGCTTAGGCGGGACGGCAGCCTACGAGCAGTACTTC. Translating gives CASSLGGTAAYEQYF.

The chain couples TRBV14 to TRBJ1-1; D gene uncertain. The CDR3 is 13 residues long. Looked up from germline, CDR1 is SGHDN and CDR2 is FVKESK. The germline V and J ends were trimmed by 5 bases and 5 bases, with 12 bases remaining between them. The CDR3 region is CASSAHWTTEAFF. The CDR3 nucleotides read TGTGCCAGCAGCGCCCACTGGACGACTGAAGCTTTCTTT.

V is TRBV5-1 and J is TRBJ1-1; no firm D call. Germline CDR1 reads SGHRS; CDR2 reads YFSETQ. V was cut by 4 bases and J by 0 bases, with 13 bases left in between. There are 15 residues in the CDR3. The CDR3 reads CASSPRSGVNTEAFF. Written as DNA, the CDR3 is TGCGCCAGCAGCCCCCGATCGGGAGTGAACACTGAAGCTTTCTTT. The variable domain in full, completed from reference TRBV5-1 and TRBJ1-1, reads KAGVTQTPRYLIKTRGQQVTLSCSPISGHRSVSWYQQTPGQGLQFLFEYFSETQRNKGNFPGRFSGRQFSNSRSEMNVSTLELGDSALYLCASSPRSGVNTEAFFGQGTRLTVV.